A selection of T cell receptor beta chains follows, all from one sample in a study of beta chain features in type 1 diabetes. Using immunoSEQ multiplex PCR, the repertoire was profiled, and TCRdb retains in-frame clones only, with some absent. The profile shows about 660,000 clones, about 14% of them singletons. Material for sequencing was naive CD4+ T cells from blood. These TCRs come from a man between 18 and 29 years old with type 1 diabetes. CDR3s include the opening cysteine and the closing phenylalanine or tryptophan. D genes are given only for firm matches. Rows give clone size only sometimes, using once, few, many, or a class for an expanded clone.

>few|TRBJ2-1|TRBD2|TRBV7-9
TGTGCCAGCAGCTCGCGAGAGCGGGGGAGCTCCTACAATGAGCAGTTCTTC
CASSSRERGSSYNEQFF
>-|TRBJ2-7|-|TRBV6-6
TGTGCCAGCAGTTACTCGAATAACGAGCAGTACTTC
CASSYSNNEQYF
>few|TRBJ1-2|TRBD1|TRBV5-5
TGTGCCAGCAGGACAGGGGCGGGTGGCTACACCTTC
CASRTGAGGYTF
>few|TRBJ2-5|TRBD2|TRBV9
TGTGCCAGCAGTACAAGCGGGAGTCGGAAAGAGACCCAGTACTTC
CASSTSGSRKETQYF
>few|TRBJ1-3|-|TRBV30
TGTGCCTGGGGGGTAATGGCTGGAAACACCATATATTTT
CAWGVMAGNTIYF
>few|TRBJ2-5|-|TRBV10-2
TGCGCCATCCCTGTTGGGATAGTGTGCCAAGAGACCCAGTACTTC
CAIPVGIVCQETQYF
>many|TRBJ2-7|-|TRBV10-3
TGTGCCATCTCAGGCGGGGACGAGCAGTACTTC
CAISGGDEQYF
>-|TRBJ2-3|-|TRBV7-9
TGTGCCAGCAGCTTAGGACGTGCTAGCACAGATACGCAGTATTTT
CASSLGRASTDTQYF
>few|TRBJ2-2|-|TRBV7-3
TGTGCCAGCAGCTTCACATACACCGACACCGGGGAGCTGTTTTTT
CASSFTYTDTGELFF
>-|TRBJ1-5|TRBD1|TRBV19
TGTGCCAGTAGTATATGGGAGGACAGGGTCAATCAGCCCCAGCATTTT
CASSIWEDRVNQPQHF
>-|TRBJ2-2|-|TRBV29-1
TGCAGCGTTGTCGAGGGGACGAACACCGGGGAGCTGTTTTTT
CSVVEGTNTGELFF
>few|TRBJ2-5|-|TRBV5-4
TGTGCCAGCAGCTTGAGAGGGACCCAAGAGACCCAGTACTTC
CASSLRGTQETQYF
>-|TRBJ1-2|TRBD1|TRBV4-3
TGCGCCAGCAGCCAAGAGCCGACAGGGGCCTTTAACTATGGCTACACCTTC
CASSQEPTGAFNYGYTF
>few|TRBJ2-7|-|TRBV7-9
TGTGCCAGCAGCTTAGCCCCCTACCGCTACGAGCAGTACTTC
CASSLAPYRYEQYF